This TCR beta chain was sequenced for a study of blood T cells in healthy people across ages. With a J-beta primer mix and a sample-barcoded 5' primer, a second PCR ran about 7 to 12 cycles. TCRdb processed the 5' RACE reads anew with MiXCR; each CDR3 protein has one entry. This table holds about 620,000 distinct CDR3 sequences, around 50% found once. This CDR3 region has 11 residues. Trimming left V 10 bases short and J 4 bases short, with 8 bases between. Germline values: CDR1 MNHEY, CDR2 SMNVEV (reference sequence). This clonotype has just a few counts. Its antigen is unidentified. Study observations and caveats: Calculation of diversity from one million T cells yielded estimates considered to be underestimates.

Every donor contributed ten milliliters of peripheral blood by blood draw. A minimum of 7 million PBMCs was isolated per sample. The chain links TRBV27 to TRBJ2-1; no firm D call. The receptor was isolated from a woman of 80 years or more in good health. The specimen was blood. CDR3 sequence (DNA): TGTGCCACCATATGGTACAATGAGCAGTTCTTC. This translates into CATIWYNEQFF.